This entry concerns a single T cell receptor (beta chain). There is no known antigen for this receptor. Within one base of it there is no much larger clone, and no base qualities were kept. This record comes from a study of cytomegalovirus exposure and HLA in healthy donors (TCRdb year 2017). With respect to the entire study: According to a later analysis, the roughly 120 validation repertoires were produced on the same platform as the 700 or so repertoires of the first cohort. Along with the 666-subject first cohort, a separate validation cohort of over 90 different subjects was used. The study aimed to test whether cataloging public T cell receptors could reveal signatures of past pathogen exposure. High-throughput TCR immunosequencing, statistical association of individual TCRs with disease status, and machine learning were combined to predict cytomegalovirus infection status. On the study overall, not on this receptor specifically: Of the cluster scores, approximately 94% were above 0 in a later analysis, which found that TCRs clustered in the first cohort also tended to co-occur in the 120 validation repertoires. A total of fewer than 200 TCR beta chains were listed by the study as associated with cytomegalovirus. While some public TCRs were present in many individuals, most TCR sequences turned up only very rarely across donors. In vitro tests confirmed that three of the cytomegalovirus-associated TCR beta chains recognize cytomegalovirus antigens. The classifier was reported to diagnose cytomegalovirus status with high specificity and sensitivity in both the original cohort and the validation cohort. A later analysis lacked HLA typing for the validation cohort, so it scored co-occurrence in that cohort across all 120 or so repertoires. The authors suggested that the approach could potentially be generalized to other disease states and immunological phenotypes.

Separate from the approximately 700-subject first cohort, the validation cohort of 95 to 150 subjects was the group to which the donors belonged. V is clipped by 10 bases and J by 0 bases, and the sequence between their germline boundaries is 12 bases long. The germline V gene provides CDR1 ENHRY and CDR2 SYGVKD. The CDR3 numbers 14 residues from cysteine through phenylalanine. Of the read, only the CDR3 DNA is kept; its 42 bases are in frame from base 1. Libraries were built with the immunoSEQ multiplex PCR assay. Processing in the source paper ran as follows. A statistical classification framework was built for diagnosing cytomegalovirus status from the catalog of TCR beta chain sequences. The source is immuneACCESS, and TCRdb retained only in-frame sequences with V and J called. Part of the clones is not carried over; for the studies checked, unresolved V genes explain less than half of this, and the remainder is unexplained. D and trimming were read from the DNA, whereas the V and J calls and clone size are those reported in that table. The sample table shows 150,000 to 200,000 clones, and 84% are seen once. Jointly, the top ten make up roughly 7.5% of the sample.

The sample was PBMCs. The clonotype comes from a man between 18 and 35 years old in good health and CMV-seropositive. The chain employs TRBV10-3 and TRBJ2-2; too little of a D gene remains to name it. CDR3 loop: CATRRDSNTGELFF. The nucleotide sequence is given as TGTGCCACCCGGAGAGACTCGAACACCGGGGAGCTGTTTTTT.